The T cell receptor (beta chain) described here comes from a study of OX40 agonist ivuxolimab in advanced cancers. The wider study: Given to patients was ivuxolimab, an agonistic anti-OX40 (CD134) antibody. The study's findings and limits: With doses of 0.1 to 3.0 mg/kg, CD4+ and CD8+ blood T cells had undergone clonal expansion by week 6.

The data were produced by immunoSEQ multiplex PCR, yet TCRdb's version contains in-frame clones alone and is incomplete. This sample has around 140,000 clones; roughly 91% occur once, and the top ten carry 1%. This clone was seen once. Its antigen is undetermined. CDR3 size: 17 residues. The V gene's germline CDR1 is SGHTA and CDR2 FQGNSA. The junction had 12 bases not matched to a gene; V was cut back by 5 bases and J by 2 bases. This chain links TRBV7-2 with TRBJ1-5; 7 positions agree with TRBD1. This TCR derives from an adult with an advanced solid tumor such as melanoma, head and neck, liver or kidney cancer. The sample in question was CD4+ or CD8+ T cells sorted from blood, obtained in a trial of the OX40 agonist ivuxolimab. This chain's CDR3 is CASSTTGARKGNQPQHF. The CDR3 DNA is TGTGCCAGCAGCACTACAGGGGCCCGGAAAGGCAATCAGCCCCAGCATTTT.